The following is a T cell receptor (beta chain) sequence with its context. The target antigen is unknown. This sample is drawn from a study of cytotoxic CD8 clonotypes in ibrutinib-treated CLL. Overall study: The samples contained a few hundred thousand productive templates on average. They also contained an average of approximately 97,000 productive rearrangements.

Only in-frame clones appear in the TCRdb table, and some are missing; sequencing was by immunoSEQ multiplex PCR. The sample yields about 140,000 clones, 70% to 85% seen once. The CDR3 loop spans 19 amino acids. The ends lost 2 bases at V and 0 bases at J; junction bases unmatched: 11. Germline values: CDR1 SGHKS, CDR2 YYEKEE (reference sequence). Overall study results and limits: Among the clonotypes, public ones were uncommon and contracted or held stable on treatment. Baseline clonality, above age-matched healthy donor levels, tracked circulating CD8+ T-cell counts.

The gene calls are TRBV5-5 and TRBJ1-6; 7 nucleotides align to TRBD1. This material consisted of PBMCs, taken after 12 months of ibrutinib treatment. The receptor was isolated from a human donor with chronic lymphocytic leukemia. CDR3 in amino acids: CASSFQLGTASSYNSPLHF. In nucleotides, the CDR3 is TGTGCCAGCAGCTTTCAGCTCGGGACAGCGAGCTCCTATAATTCACCCCTCCACTTT. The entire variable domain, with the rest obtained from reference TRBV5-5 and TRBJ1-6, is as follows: DAGVTQSPTHLIKTRGQQVTLRCSPISGHKSVSWYQQVLGQGPQFIFQYYEKEERGRGNFPDRFSARQFPNYSSELNVNALLLGDSALYLCASSFQLGTASSYNSPLHFGNGTRLTVT.